This T cell receptor (beta chain) was documented in a study of tumor-infiltrating lymphocytes in oesophageal squamous cell carcinoma. TCRdb reprocessed the PCR reads with MiXCR, giving one entry per CDR3 protein. The profile shows 21,000 or so distinct CDR3 sequences, around two fifths of them singletons. Germline loops: CDR1 LNHDA, CDR2 SQIVND (reference sequence). Germline trimming cut 8 bases from V and 0 bases from J; bases unmatched to any gene: 7. The CDR3 is made up of 15 amino acids. The sequenced material came from esophageal tumor tissue. This clonotype was sampled from a male donor with esophageal squamous cell carcinoma. The chain is built from TRBV19 and TRBJ2-1, with TRBD2 matching 7 bases. The CDR3 bases are TGTGCCAGTGCCTTAGGCGGGAGCTCCTACAATGAGCAGTTCTTC. It specifies CASALGGSSYNEQFF.